This T cell receptor beta chain was profiled in a study of cytomegalovirus exposure and HLA in healthy donors. PCR used 60 Vbeta primers and 13 Jbeta primers. TCRdb's copy holds only in-frame clones and misses some; the assay was immunoSEQ multiplex PCR. The data hold about 160,000 clones, with more than 75% observed a single time. V gave up 4 bases and J gave up 7 bases, with 13 bases separating them. Germline-derived CDR1 and CDR2 are LNHDA and SQIVND (reference sequence). The CDR3 covers 13 residues. This TCR was recovered from a girl between 5 and 17 years old in good health and CMV-seropositive. Sequencing input: PBMCs. The chain has TRBV19 and TRBJ1-1; D unresolved. Written as DNA, the CDR3 is TGTGCCAGTAGTACCCTTAGACATTTTGAAGCTTTCTTT. Residues: CASSTLRHFEAFF.